These T cell receptor beta chains were read from a single sample in a study of blood T cells in healthy people across ages. TCRdb re-called the 5' RACE reads through MiXCR, storing one row per CDR3 protein. The sample lists fewer than 1 million distinct CDR3 sequences; under 55% were seen once. The sample was blood. These receptor sequences come from a man in his fifties or sixties in good health. The CDR3 runs from the conserved cysteine through the conserved F or W. The D gene is left open where the match is weak. Rows may omit the clone size; those that give it use once, few, many or a size class.

j_gene: TRBJ2-1
d_gene: TRBD1
len: 14
v_gene: TRBV12-3/TRBV12-4
abundance: NA
CDR3nt: TGTGCCAGCAGCACCGGGACAGGGCACAATGAGCAGTTCTTC
CDR3aa: CASSTGTGHNEQFF

j_gene: TRBJ2-3
d_gene: TRBD2
len: 16
v_gene: TRBV9
abundance: NA
CDR3nt: TGTGCCAGCAGCTTGGGACTAGCGGAGATCACAGATACGCAGTATTTT
CDR3aa: CASSLGLAEITDTQYF

j_gene: TRBJ1-1
d_gene: NA
len: 15
v_gene: TRBV5-6
abundance: NA
CDR3nt: TGTGCCAGCAGCCCAGGCCCGGGCGGGAACACTGAAGCTTTCTTT
CDR3aa: CASSPGPGGNTEAFF

j_gene: TRBJ1-1
d_gene: NA
len: 13
v_gene: TRBV14
abundance: few
CDR3nt: TGTGCCAGCAGCCAAGTCGAGTACACTGAAGCTTTCTTT
CDR3aa: CASSQVEYTEAFF

j_gene: TRBJ2-5
d_gene: NA
len: 16
v_gene: TRBV7-2
abundance: NA
CDR3nt: TGTGCCAGCAGCTTAGCTGGTATCCAGGTCAGAGAGACCCAGTACTTC
CDR3aa: CASSLAGIQVRETQYF

j_gene: TRBJ2-7
d_gene: TRBD1
len: 14
v_gene: TRBV4-3
abundance: NA
CDR3nt: TGCGCCAGCAGCCAGAGGTGGACAGGCCACGAGCAGTACTTC
CDR3aa: CASSQRWTGHEQYF

j_gene: TRBJ2-1
d_gene: NA
len: 14
v_gene: TRBV20-1
abundance: few
CDR3nt: TGCAGTGCTAGAGATCTAGGAGGGGGAAATGAGCAGTTCTTC
CDR3aa: CSARDLGGGNEQFF

j_gene: TRBJ1-4
d_gene: TRBD1
len: 16
v_gene: TRBV9
abundance: NA
CDR3nt: TGTGCCAGCCCGGACAGGACATGTGCTACTAATGAAAAACTGTTTTTT
CDR3aa: CASPDRTCATNEKLFF

j_gene: TRBJ2-1
d_gene: TRBD2
len: 20
v_gene: TRBV20-1
abundance: NA
CDR3nt: TGCAGTGCTAGAGATTTGGGTGGGACTAGCGGGGGGGCCTATGGGACTGAGCAGTTCTTC
CDR3aa: CSARDLGGTSGGAYGTEQFF

j_gene: TRBJ2-5
d_gene: NA
len: 14
v_gene: TRBV5-1
abundance: NA
CDR3nt: TGCGCCAGCAGCTTCTTCATGGGGCGGGAGACCCAGTACTTC
CDR3aa: CASSFFMGRETQYF

j_gene: TRBJ2-7
d_gene: NA
len: 13
v_gene: TRBV7-2
abundance: many
CDR3nt: TGTGCCAGCAGCCAGAGTGCCGGATACGAGCAGTACTTC
CDR3aa: CASSQSAGYEQYF

j_gene: TRBJ2-3
d_gene: TRBD1
len: 15
v_gene: TRBV6-6
abundance: NA
CDR3nt: TGTGCCAGCAGTAAACGGACAGGGTCGGTGGATACGCAGTATTTT
CDR3aa: CASSKRTGSVDTQYF

j_gene: TRBJ2-3
d_gene: TRBD1
len: 16
v_gene: TRBV28
abundance: NA
CDR3nt: TGTGCCAGCAGTTTGCCGATCGACAGGGTAACAGATACGCAGTATTTT
CDR3aa: CASSLPIDRVTDTQYF

j_gene: TRBJ1-6
d_gene: NA
len: 13
v_gene: TRBV7-3
abundance: NA
CDR3nt: TGTGCCAGCAGCCCCTCCCAGAATTCACCCCTCCACTTT
CDR3aa: CASSPSQNSPLHF

j_gene: TRBJ2-1
d_gene: TRBD2
len: 14
v_gene: TRBV9
abundance: NA
CDR3nt: TGTGCCAGCAGCGTAAGCGGGGGGGAAGATGAGCAGTTCTTC
CDR3aa: CASSVSGGEDEQFF

j_gene: TRBJ2-1
d_gene: NA
len: 12
v_gene: TRBV29-1
abundance: NA
CDR3nt: TGCAGCGTTTTGGCGCTCTACAATGAGCAGTTCTTC
CDR3aa: CSVLALYNEQFF

j_gene: TRBJ2-3
d_gene: TRBD2
len: 18
v_gene: TRBV20-1
abundance: NA
CDR3nt: TGCAGTGCTCGTCCCGGGACGGTACTAGCGGGGGTCACAGATACGCAGTATTTT
CDR3aa: CSARPGTVLAGVTDTQYF

j_gene: TRBJ2-3
d_gene: TRBD2
len: 13
v_gene: TRBV5-5
abundance: few
CDR3nt: TGTGCCAGCAGCCCCTTGGAAGCGGGAGAGCAGTATTTT
CDR3aa: CASSPLEAGEQYF

j_gene: TRBJ1-6
d_gene: NA
len: 13
v_gene: TRBV6-5
abundance: NA
CDR3nt: TGTGCCAGCAAGGACGATCGTAATTCACCCCTCCACTTT
CDR3aa: CASKDDRNSPLHF

j_gene: TRBJ1-2
d_gene: NA
len: 16
v_gene: TRBV20-1
abundance: many
CDR3nt: TGCAGTGCTAGAGAAGGAGGGCTTAGCCTCTATTATGGCTACACCTTC
CDR3aa: CSAREGGLSLYYGYTF

j_gene: TRBJ2-7
d_gene: TRBD1
len: 14
v_gene: TRBV20-1
abundance: NA
CDR3nt: TGCAGTGCCAGCAACCGGGACAGGGGCGCCGAGCAGTACTTC
CDR3aa: CSASNRDRGAEQYF

j_gene: TRBJ1-1
d_gene: TRBD1
len: 18
v_gene: TRBV7-4
abundance: NA
CDR3nt: TGTGCCAGCAGCCTAGCGAGGGGTTGGGGACAGGATTACACTGAAGCTTTCTTT
CDR3aa: CASSLARGWGQDYTEAFF

j_gene: TRBJ2-2
d_gene: TRBD2
len: 14
v_gene: TRBV7-3
abundance: NA
CDR3nt: TGTGCCAGCAGCCAACTAGCGGCCGCCGGGGAGCTGTTTTTT
CDR3aa: CASSQLAAAGELFF

j_gene: TRBJ1-2
d_gene: NA
len: 13
v_gene: TRBV7-2
abundance: NA
CDR3nt: TGTGCCAGCAGCTTAGTACAGACCTATGGCTACACCTTC
CDR3aa: CASSLVQTYGYTF

j_gene: TRBJ2-3
d_gene: TRBD1
len: 16
v_gene: TRBV7-2
abundance: NA
CDR3nt: TGTGCCAGCAGCCCTATGGGACAGGGTATAGGAGATACGCAGTATTTT
CDR3aa: CASSPMGQGIGDTQYF

j_gene: TRBJ2-7
d_gene: NA
len: 15
v_gene: TRBV6-2/TRBV6-3
abundance: NA
CDR3nt: TGTGCCAGCAGTCCCCAGGGAAGGGAGCACTACGAGCAGTACTTC
CDR3aa: CASSPQGREHYEQYF

j_gene: TRBJ2-5
d_gene: TRBD2
len: 14
v_gene: TRBV6-1
abundance: NA
CDR3nt: TGTGCCAGCGTCAGTCCCGGGACTAAAGAGACCCAGTACTTC
CDR3aa: CASVSPGTKETQYF

j_gene: TRBJ2-5
d_gene: TRBD1
len: 11
v_gene: TRBV20-1
abundance: NA
CDR3nt: TGCAGTGGAAAGGGGGCCAATGAGCAGTACTTC
CDR3aa: CSGKGANEQYF

j_gene: TRBJ1-1
d_gene: TRBD1
len: 14
v_gene: TRBV9
abundance: NA
CDR3nt: TGTGCCAGCTCACGCGACAGGGTGAACACTGAAGCTTTCTTT
CDR3aa: CASSRDRVNTEAFF

j_gene: TRBJ2-1
d_gene: TRBD1
len: 18
v_gene: TRBV13
abundance: NA
CDR3nt: TGTGCCAGCAGCGGTCTCGTTGGGACAGACCACTCCTACAATGAGCAGTTCTTC
CDR3aa: CASSGLVGTDHSYNEQFF

j_gene: TRBJ2-5
d_gene: NA
len: 16
v_gene: TRBV20-1
abundance: NA
CDR3nt: TGCAGTGCTAGGCCTTTCAATGTCCCCAGAGGAGAGACCCAGTACTTC
CDR3aa: CSARPFNVPRGETQYF

j_gene: TRBJ1-1
d_gene: TRBD1
len: 14
v_gene: TRBV29-1
abundance: NA
CDR3nt: TGCAGCGTTGAAGTCCGGGACAGGGGCACTGAAGCTTTCTTT
CDR3aa: CSVEVRDRGTEAFF

j_gene: TRBJ2-3
d_gene: NA
len: 16
v_gene: TRBV4-3
abundance: NA
CDR3nt: TGCGCCAGCAGCCAAGATGTTGGATTCCGCAAGGATACGCGGTATTTT
CDR3aa: CASSQDVGFRKDTRYF

j_gene: TRBJ2-7
d_gene: NA
len: 13
v_gene: TRBV5-1
abundance: NA
CDR3nt: TGCGCCAGCAGCTACGGACAATCCGACGAGCAGTACTTC
CDR3aa: CASSYGQSDEQYF

j_gene: TRBJ1-2
d_gene: TRBD1
len: 19
v_gene: TRBV15
abundance: few
CDR3nt: TGTGCCACCAGCGGTCGGCCTGCTTATGTGGGACAGACCGAATATGGCTACACCTTC
CDR3aa: CATSGRPAYVGQTEYGYTF

j_gene: TRBJ2-3
d_gene: NA
len: 13
v_gene: TRBV9
abundance: few
CDR3nt: TGTGCCAGCAGCGTAGAAAGTGGAGATACGCAGTATTTT
CDR3aa: CASSVESGDTQYF

j_gene: TRBJ1-1
d_gene: NA
len: 15
v_gene: TRBV6-2/TRBV6-3
abundance: NA
CDR3nt: TGTGCCAGCAGTTACTCGCCAGGAAGAGGCACTGAAGCTTTCTTT
CDR3aa: CASSYSPGRGTEAFF

j_gene: TRBJ1-1
d_gene: NA
len: 15
v_gene: TRBV29-1
abundance: few
CDR3nt: TGCAGCGTTGAAGTTCGAGGACGCACGAACACTGAAGCTTTCTTT
CDR3aa: CSVEVRGRTNTEAFF

j_gene: TRBJ2-5
d_gene: TRBD1
len: 18
v_gene: TRBV20-1
abundance: NA
CDR3nt: TGCAGTGCTAGAGCCCCCCCCGGGGCAGGGGGTTCATTAGAGACCCAGTACTTC
CDR3aa: CSARAPPGAGGSLETQYF

j_gene: TRBJ2-5
d_gene: TRBD1
len: 15
v_gene: TRBV18
abundance: once
CDR3nt: TGTGCCAGCTCAACTGCCGGGACAGGGGTGAAGACCCAGTACTTC
CDR3aa: CASSTAGTGVKTQYF

j_gene: TRBJ1-1
d_gene: NA
len: 13
v_gene: TRBV7-2
abundance: NA
CDR3nt: TGTGCCAGCAGCAGTGAACGGGGCTCGGAAGCTTTCTTT
CDR3aa: CASSSERGSEAFF